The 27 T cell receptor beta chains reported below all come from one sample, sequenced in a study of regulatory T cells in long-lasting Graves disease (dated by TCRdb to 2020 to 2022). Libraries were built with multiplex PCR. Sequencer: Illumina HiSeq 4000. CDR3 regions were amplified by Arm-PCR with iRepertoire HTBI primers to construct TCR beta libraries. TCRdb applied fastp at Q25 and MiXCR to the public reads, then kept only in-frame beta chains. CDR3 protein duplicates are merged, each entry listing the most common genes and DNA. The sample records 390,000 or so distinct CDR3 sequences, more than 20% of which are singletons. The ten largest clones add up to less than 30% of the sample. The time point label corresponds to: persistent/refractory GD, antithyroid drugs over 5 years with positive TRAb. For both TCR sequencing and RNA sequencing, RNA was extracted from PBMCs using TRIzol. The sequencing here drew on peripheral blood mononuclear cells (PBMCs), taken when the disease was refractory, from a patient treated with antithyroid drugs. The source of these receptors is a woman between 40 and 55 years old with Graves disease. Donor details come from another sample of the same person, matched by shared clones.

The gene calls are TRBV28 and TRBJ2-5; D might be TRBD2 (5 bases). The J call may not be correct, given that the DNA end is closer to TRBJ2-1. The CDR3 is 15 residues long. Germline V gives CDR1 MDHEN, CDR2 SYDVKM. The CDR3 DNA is TGTGCCAGCAGCGATACGCGGACTTTCGACAATGAGCAGTTCTTC. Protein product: CASSDTRTFDNEQFF.

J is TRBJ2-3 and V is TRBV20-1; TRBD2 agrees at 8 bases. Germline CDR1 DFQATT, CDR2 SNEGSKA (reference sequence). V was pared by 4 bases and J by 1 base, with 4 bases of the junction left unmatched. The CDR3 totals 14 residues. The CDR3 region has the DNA TGCAGTGCTATACACGGGAGGGGCACAGATACGCAGTATTTT. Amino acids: CSAIHGRGTDTQYF.

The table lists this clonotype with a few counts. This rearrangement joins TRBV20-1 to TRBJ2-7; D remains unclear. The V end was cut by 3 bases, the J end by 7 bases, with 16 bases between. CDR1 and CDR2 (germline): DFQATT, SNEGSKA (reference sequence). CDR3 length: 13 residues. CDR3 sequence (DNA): TGCAGTGCTAGGACCCTGTCGGTTCGGGAGCAGTACTTC. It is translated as CSARTLSVREQYF.

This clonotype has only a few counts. The CDR3 region is CASREYEQYF. The CDR3 nucleotides read TGTGCCAGCAGGGAGTACGAGCAGTACTTC. This chain connects TRBV6-1 to TRBJ2-7; D gene ambiguous. V lost 6 bases and J 4 bases, leaving 4 bases between the germline ends. The CDR3 extends over 10 amino acids. Germline assignment: CDR1 MNHNS and CDR2 SASEGT.

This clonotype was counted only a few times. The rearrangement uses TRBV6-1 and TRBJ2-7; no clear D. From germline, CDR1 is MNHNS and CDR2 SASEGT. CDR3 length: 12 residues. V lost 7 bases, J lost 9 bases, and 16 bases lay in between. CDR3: CASNYGWAAQYF. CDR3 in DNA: TGTGCCAGCAACTATGGGTGGGCAGCGCAGTACTTC.

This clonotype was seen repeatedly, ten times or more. The CDR3 protein is CASSYSKLAGGGETQYF. Written as DNA, the CDR3 is TGTGCCAGCAGTTACTCGAAGCTAGCGGGAGGAGGAGAGACCCAGTACTTC. J is TRBJ2-5 and V is TRBV6-9, with 11 nucleotides matching TRBD2. Trimming took 3 bases from V and 4 from J; bases not matched to a gene: 10. The CDR3 covers 17 residues. Germline V gives CDR1 MNHGY, CDR2 SVAAGI.

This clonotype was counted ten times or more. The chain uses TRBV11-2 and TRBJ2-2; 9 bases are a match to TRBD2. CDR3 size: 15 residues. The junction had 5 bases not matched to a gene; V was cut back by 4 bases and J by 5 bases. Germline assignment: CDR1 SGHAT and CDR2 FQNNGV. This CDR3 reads CASSSLAGETGELFF. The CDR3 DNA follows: TGTGCCAGCAGCTCCTTAGCGGGAGAAACCGGGGAGCTGTTTTTT.

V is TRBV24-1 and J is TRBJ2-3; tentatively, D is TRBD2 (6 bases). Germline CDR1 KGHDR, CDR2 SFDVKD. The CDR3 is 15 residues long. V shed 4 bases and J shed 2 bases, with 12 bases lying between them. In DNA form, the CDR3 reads TGTGCCACCAGTGACCGCGGGACGTTCACAGATACGCAGTATTTT. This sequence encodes CATSDRGTFTDTQYF.

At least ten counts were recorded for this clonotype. The CDR3 sequence: CASIRIRAYTEAFF. CDR3 DNA: TGTGCCAGCATAAGAATCAGGGCGTACACTGAAGCTTTCTTT. V usage is TRBV2 and J usage is TRBJ1-1; D may be TRBD1 (5 bases). Germline CDR1 and CDR2: SNHLY and FYNNEI. V lost 7 bases and J lost 3, with 15 bases in between. This CDR3 has 14 residues.

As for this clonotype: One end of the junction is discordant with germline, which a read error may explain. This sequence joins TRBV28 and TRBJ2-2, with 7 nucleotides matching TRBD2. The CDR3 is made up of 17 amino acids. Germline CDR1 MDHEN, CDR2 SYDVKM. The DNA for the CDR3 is TGTGCCAGCAGTTTTCCCCTAGCGGAAGTGAACATCGGGGAGCTGTTTTTT. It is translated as CASSFPLAEVNIGELFF. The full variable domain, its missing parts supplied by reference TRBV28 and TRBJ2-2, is DVKVTQSSRYLVKRTGEKVFLECVQDMDHENMFWYRQDPGLGLRLIYFSYDVKMKEKGDIPEGYSVSREKKERFSLILESASTNQTSMYLCASSFPLAEVNIGELFFGEGSRLTVL.

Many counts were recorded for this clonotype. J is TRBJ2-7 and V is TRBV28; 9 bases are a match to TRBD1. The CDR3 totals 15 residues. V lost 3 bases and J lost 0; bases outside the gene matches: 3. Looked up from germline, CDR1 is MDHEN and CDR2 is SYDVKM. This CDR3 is CASSFDRGTSYEQYF. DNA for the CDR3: TGTGCCAGCAGTTTCGACAGGGGGACCTCCTACGAGCAGTACTTC. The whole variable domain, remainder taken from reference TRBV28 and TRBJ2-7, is DVKVTQSSRYLVKRTGEKVFLECVQDMDHENMFWYRQDPGLGLRLIYFSYDVKMKEKGDIPEGYSVSREKKERFSLILESASTNQTSMYLCASSFDRGTSYEQYFGPGTRLTVT.

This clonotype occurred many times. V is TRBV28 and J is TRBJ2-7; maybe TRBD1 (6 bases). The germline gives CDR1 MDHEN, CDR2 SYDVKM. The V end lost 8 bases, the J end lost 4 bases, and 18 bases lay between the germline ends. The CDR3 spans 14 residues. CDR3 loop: CASETPGQSYEQYF. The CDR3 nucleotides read TGTGCCAGCGAAACCCCTGGACAGTCTTACGAGCAGTACTTC.

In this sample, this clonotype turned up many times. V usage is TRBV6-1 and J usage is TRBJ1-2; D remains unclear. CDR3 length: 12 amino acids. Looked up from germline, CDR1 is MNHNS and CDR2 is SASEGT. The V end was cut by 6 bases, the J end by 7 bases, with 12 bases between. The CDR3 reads CASSLDRVGYTF. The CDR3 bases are TGTGCCAGCAGCTTAGACCGTGTTGGCTACACCTTC.

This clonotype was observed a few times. The CDR3 sequence is CASSTPGQGYNEQFF. The DNA of the CDR3 is TGTGCCAGCAGCACACCGGGACAGGGATACAATGAGCAGTTCTTC. The chain links TRBV12-3 or TRBV12-4 to TRBJ2-1, with 9 bases aligning to TRBD1. The V and J ends lost 6 bases and 4 bases, in that order; junction bases with no gene match: 7. This CDR3 contains 15 residues.

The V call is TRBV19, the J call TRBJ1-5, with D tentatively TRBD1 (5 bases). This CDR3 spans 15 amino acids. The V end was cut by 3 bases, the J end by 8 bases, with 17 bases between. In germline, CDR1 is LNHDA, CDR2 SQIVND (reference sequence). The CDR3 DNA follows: TGTGCCAGTAGTATGGGGCAGGGACGTGAGAAGCCCCAGCATTTT. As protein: CASSMGQGREKPQHF.

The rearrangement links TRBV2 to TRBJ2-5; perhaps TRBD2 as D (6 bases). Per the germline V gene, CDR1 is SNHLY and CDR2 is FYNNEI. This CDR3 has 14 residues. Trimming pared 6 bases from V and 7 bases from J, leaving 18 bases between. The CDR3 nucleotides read TGTGCCAGCAGCTCGTCGGGGGAATGGGGGACCCAGTACTTC. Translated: CASSSSGEWGTQYF. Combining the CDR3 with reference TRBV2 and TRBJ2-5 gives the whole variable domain EPEVTQTPSHQVTQMGQEVILRCVPISNHLYFYWYRQILGQKVEFLVSFYNNEISEKSEIFDDQFSVERPDGSNFTLKIRSTKLEDSAMYFCASSSSGEWGTQYFGPGTRLLVL.

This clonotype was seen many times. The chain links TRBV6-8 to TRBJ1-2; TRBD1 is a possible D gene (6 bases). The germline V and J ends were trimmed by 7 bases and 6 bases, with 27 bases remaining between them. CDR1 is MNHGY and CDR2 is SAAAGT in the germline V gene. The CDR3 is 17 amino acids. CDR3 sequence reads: CASTVPGQTGIINGYTF. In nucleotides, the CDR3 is TGTGCCAGCACCGTACCGGGACAAACCGGGATAATCAATGGCTACACCTTC.

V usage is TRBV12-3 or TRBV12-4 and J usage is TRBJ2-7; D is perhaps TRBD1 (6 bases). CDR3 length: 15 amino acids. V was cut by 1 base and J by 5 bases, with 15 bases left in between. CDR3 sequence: CASSLVVGRGNEQYF. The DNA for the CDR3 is TGTGCCAGCAGTTTAGTAGTGGGAAGGGGGAACGAGCAGTACTTC.

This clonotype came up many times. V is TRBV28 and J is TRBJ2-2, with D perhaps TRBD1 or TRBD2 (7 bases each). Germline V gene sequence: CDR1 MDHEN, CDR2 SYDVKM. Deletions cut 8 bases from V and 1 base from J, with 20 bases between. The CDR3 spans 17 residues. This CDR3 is CASGRARRTGNTGELFF. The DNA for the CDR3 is TGTGCCAGCGGGAGGGCCAGAAGGACAGGGAACACCGGGGAGCTGTTTTTT.

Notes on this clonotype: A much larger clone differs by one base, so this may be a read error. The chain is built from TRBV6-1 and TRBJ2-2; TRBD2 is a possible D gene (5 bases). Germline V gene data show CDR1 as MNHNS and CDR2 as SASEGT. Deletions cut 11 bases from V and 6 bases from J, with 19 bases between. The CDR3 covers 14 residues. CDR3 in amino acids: CAGKPGSVPGELFF. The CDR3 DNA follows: TGTGCCGGCAAGCCGGGATCCGTTCCCGGGGAGCTGTTTTTT.

The CDR3 protein is CASSQRLAVYDEQFF. Here the CDR3 DNA reads TGCGCCAGCAGCCAACGACTAGCGGTTTACGATGAGCAGTTCTTC. The chain combines TRBV4-1 with TRBJ2-1, with 9 bases fitting TRBD2. This CDR3 comprises 15 residues. V shed 2 bases, J shed 8 bases, and the junction held 7 bases outside the gene matches. In germline, CDR1 is MGHRA, CDR2 YSYEKL.

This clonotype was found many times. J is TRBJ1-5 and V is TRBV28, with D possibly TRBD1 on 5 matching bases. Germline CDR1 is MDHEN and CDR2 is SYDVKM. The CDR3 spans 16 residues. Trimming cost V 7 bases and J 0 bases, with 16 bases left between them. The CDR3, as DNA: TGTGCCAGCACAACTCAGGGAAAGTATAGCAATCAGCCCCAGCATTTT. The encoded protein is CASTTQGKYSNQPQHF.

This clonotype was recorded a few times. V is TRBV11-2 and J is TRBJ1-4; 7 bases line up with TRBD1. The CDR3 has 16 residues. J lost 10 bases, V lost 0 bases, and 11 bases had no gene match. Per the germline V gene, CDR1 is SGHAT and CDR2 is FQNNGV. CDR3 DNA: TGTGCCAGCAGCTTAGATTACGGGACAGTCGGGATAAAACTGTTTTTT. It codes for CASSLDYGTVGIKLFF.

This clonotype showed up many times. CDR3 residues: CASSVDAGIGGTQHF. For the CDR3, the DNA is TGTGCCAGCAGTGTTGACGCGGGGATTGGGGGGACCCAGCATTTT. V usage is TRBV2 and J usage is TRBJ1-5, with D possibly TRBD1 on 5 matching bases. This CDR3 contains 15 residues. The germline V gene has CDR1 SNHLY and CDR2 FYNNEI. V dropped 4 bases and J dropped 11 bases, with 21 bases sitting between them.

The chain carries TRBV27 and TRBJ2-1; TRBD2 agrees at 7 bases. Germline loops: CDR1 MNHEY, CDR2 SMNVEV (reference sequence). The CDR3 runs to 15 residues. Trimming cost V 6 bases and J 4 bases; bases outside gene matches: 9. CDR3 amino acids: CASSPGTTLYNEQFF. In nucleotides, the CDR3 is TGTGCCAGCAGCCCCGGGACTACCCTATACAATGAGCAGTTCTTC.

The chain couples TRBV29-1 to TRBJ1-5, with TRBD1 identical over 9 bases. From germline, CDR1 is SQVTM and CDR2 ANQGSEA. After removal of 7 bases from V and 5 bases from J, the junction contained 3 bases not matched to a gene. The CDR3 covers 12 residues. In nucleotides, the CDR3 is TGCAGCGGGGGGGACAGGGATCAGCCCCAGCATTTT. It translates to CSGGDRDQPQHF.

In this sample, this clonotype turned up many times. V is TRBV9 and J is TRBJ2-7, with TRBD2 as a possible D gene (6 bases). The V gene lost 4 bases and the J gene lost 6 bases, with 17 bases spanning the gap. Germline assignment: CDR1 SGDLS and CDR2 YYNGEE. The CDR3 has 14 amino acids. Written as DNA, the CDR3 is TGTGCCAGCAGCCTTAACTACGGCGGGACCGAGCAGTACTTC. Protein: CASSLNYGGTEQYF.